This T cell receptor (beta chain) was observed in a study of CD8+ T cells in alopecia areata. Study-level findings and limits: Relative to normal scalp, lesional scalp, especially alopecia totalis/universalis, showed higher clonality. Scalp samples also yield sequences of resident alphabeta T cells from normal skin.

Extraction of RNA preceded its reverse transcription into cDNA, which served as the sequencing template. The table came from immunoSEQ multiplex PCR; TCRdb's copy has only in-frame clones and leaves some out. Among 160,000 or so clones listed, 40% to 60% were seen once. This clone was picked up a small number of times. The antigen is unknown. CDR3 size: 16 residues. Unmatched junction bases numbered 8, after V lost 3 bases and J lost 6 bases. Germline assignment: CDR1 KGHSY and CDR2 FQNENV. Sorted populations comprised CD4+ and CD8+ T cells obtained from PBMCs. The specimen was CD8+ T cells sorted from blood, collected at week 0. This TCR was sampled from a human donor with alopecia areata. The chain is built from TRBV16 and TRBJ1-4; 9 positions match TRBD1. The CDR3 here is CASSHPTGGRDEKLFF. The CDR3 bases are TGTGCCAGCAGCCACCCAACAGGGGGCCGGGATGAAAAACTGTTTTTT.